This section outlines one T cell receptor (beta chain) sequence together with its context. The antigen remains unidentified. CDR1 is MNHNS and CDR2 is SASEGT in the germline V gene. The CDR3 sequence is 16 residues long. Trimming cost V 10 bases and J 0 bases, with 22 bases left between them. Unique molecular identifiers (one per individual cDNA molecule) were attached. TCRdb re-called the 5' RACE reads through MiXCR, storing one row per CDR3 protein. The table shows tens of thousands of distinct CDR3 sequences, with 13% to 15% occurring only once. The sample belongs to a study of early T cells in non-severe SARS-CoV-2 infection. The overall study: The study sequenced bulk RNA from unsorted whole blood, with chains unpaired.

General study points: Private and CD4 specificities were missed by VDJdb matching, skewed to anti-spike CD8.

V is TRBV6-1 and J is TRBJ2-7, with D unresolved. The origin of this receptor is an adult who was a healthcare worker with PCR-confirmed SARS-CoV-2 infection or an uninfected control (not recorded which). Input material: whole blood. The CDR3 loop reads CAINPVGHLSSYEQYF. The CDR3 DNA sequence: TGTGCCATCAACCCTGTGGGTCACCTTAGCTCCTACGAGCAGTACTTC.